Sequencing of this TCR beta chain was carried out in a study of long-term antiretroviral therapy in people with HIV. Study in general: Samples collected earliest predate the 2015 immediate-ART recommendation by about a decade.

The assay used was immunoSEQ (version v3.0), run at survey level. Sequencing was performed with immunoSEQ multiplex PCR; in TCRdb, only in-frame clones are kept and a portion is missing. Among around 13,000 clones listed, around 80% were seen once. The germline gives CDR1 SNHLY, CDR2 FYNNEI. This CDR3 has 18 residues. The V and J ends lost 7 bases and 2 bases, in that order; junction bases with no gene match: 16. J is TRBJ2-3 and V is TRBV2, with 9 bases fitting TRBD2. The sequenced sample was unsorted PBMCs, obtained 0.4 years after starting antiretroviral therapy. This receptor was taken from a man between 25 and 39 years old with HIV. DNA for the CDR3: TGTGCCAGCATGGGGATGTCGGCTAGCGGGATTGTCACAGATACGCAGTATTTT. Translating it yields CASMGMSASGIVTDTQYF.